This TCR beta chain was recovered during a study of vaccination effects on CD4 cells after COVID-19. Before sequencing, viral peptide pools were used by the ViraFEST assay to expand antigen-specific CD4+ T cells. When less than 13 days of culture had elapsed, CD4+ T cells were isolated. Two doses of BNT162b2 or mRNA-1273 vaccine were administered to participants. Cultures got half-medium changes with IL-2 on days 3 and 7. Study-wide results and limits: Recruitment yielded few convalescent patients, and the study had no early post-infection timepoints.

TCRdb's table, derived via immunoSEQ multiplex PCR, lists solely in-frame clones and lacks some. The sample yields 84,000 or so clones, around 74% seen once. As concerns this clone: Its target is not known.

Germline V gene sequence: CDR1 MNHEY, CDR2 SVGAGI. The CDR3 covers 13 residues. The V gene end was trimmed by 8 bases and the J gene end by 5 bases; junction bases not matched to a gene: 7. This specimen consisted of CD4+ T cells from PBMCs cultured with HCoV-OC43 spike peptides, obtained after COVID-19 vaccination. The subset denotes: HCoV-OC43 spike overlapping peptide pool stimulation. The clonotype originates from a human donor who received a COVID-19 vaccine. This chain connects TRBV6-5 to TRBJ2-5; 8 positions match TRBD2. CDR3 sequence (DNA): TGTGCCAGCCGGCACTTAGCGGGGGAGACCCAGTACTTC. Translation gives CASRHLAGETQYF.